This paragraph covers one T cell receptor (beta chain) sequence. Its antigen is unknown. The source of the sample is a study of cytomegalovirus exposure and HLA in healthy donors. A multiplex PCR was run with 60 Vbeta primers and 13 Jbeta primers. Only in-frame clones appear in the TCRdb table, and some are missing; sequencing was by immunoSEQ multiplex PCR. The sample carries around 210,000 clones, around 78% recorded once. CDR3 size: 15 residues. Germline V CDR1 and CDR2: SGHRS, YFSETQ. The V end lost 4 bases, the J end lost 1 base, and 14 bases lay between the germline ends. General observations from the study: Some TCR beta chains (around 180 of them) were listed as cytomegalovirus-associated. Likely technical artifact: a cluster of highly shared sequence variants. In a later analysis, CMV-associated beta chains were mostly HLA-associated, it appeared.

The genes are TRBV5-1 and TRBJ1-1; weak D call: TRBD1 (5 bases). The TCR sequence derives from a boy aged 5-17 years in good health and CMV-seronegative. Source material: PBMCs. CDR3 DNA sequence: TGCGCCAGCAGCCCCGGACAAGACTCGAACACTGAAGCTTTCTTT. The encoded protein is CASSPGQDSNTEAFF.